This is a list of T cell receptor beta chains from one sample in a study of cytomegalovirus exposure and HLA in healthy donors. Sequenced by immunoSEQ multiplex PCR; TCRdb stores in-frame clones only, minus some. The repertoire table contains some 110,000 clones. The sample was PBMCs. The receptors come from a man aged 30 to 45 in good health and CMV-seronegative. Each CDR3 is given with its conserved first and last residue. A D gene is named only where the DNA matches it firmly.

CDR3: CAISESGGSGVQEQYF
DNA: TGTGCCATCAGTGAGTCTGGCGGTAGCGGGGTACAAGAGCAGTACTTC
V: TRBV10-3
J: TRBJ2-7
D: TRBD2

CDR3: CASSPGSTGAFF
DNA: TGTGCCAGCAGCCCGGGTTCCACCGGGGCTTTCTTT
V: TRBV14
J: TRBJ1-1
D: NA

CDR3: CASSLEGQGRDEQFF
DNA: TGTGCCAGCAGCTTAGAGGGACAGGGGCGCGATGAGCAGTTCTTC
V: TRBV11-3
J: TRBJ2-1
D: TRBD1

CDR3: CSVRDRAWGLATNEKLFF
DNA: TGCAGCGTGCGGGACAGGGCATGGGGTCTGGCAACTAATGAAAAACTGTTTTTT
V: TRBV29-1
J: TRBJ1-4
D: TRBD1

CDR3: CASRKAETGWTNEKLFF
DNA: TGTGCCAGCAGAAAAGCGGAGACAGGGTGGACTAATGAAAAACTGTTTTTT
V: TRBV21-1
J: TRBJ1-4
D: NA

CDR3: CASSPGQGLSKNIQYF
DNA: TGTGCCAGCTCACCGGGACAGGGTTTATCCAAAAACATTCAGTACTTC
V: TRBV18
J: TRBJ2-4
D: TRBD1

CDR3: CASSPSGTLNTEAFF
DNA: TGTGCCAGCTCACCGTCCGGGACACTAAACACTGAAGCTTTCTTT
V: TRBV18
J: TRBJ1-1
D: NA

CDR3: CASSPLQGYSEAFF
DNA: TGTGCCAGCAGCCCCCTACAGGGGTATTCTGAAGCTTTCTTT
V: TRBV7-2
J: TRBJ1-1
D: TRBD1

CDR3: CASSPDRYRAYEQYF
DNA: TGTGCCAGCAGCCCGGACAGATACAGGGCCTACGAGCAGTACTTC
V: TRBV7-2
J: TRBJ2-7
D: NA

CDR3: CSAVRQLTTLFYEQYF
DNA: TGCAGCGCCGTTCGACAGCTAACCACTCTGTTCTACGAGCAGTACTTC
V: TRBV29-1
J: TRBJ2-7
D: NA

CDR3: CASSHGQGNYGYTF
DNA: TGTGCCAGCAGCCACGGACAGGGAAACTATGGCTACACCTTC
V: TRBV28
J: TRBJ1-2
D: TRBD1